The rows below give T cell receptor beta chains drawn from one sample of a study of blood T cell repertoires in COVID-19. Here immunoSEQ multiplex PCR was the method, and the copy in TCRdb shows in-frame clones only, minus some. The sample has 53,000 or so clones, approximately 90% seen once. The sequenced sample consisted of peripheral blood. These receptors were obtained from a man aged 35 to 55 with acute or convalescent COVID-19. Each CDR3 is given without its conserved first and last residue. Each record gives: V gene, CDR3 protein.

>TRBV3-1/TRBV3-2
ASSQGLAGVSEQF
>TRBV6-5
ASRGGTRGREQF
>TRBV5-1
ASRGQGEDGYT
>TRBV28
ASRVSGRGDTQY
>TRBV25-1
ASSEYNTGVEQY
>TRBV11-2
ASTKLSSWTGGSEAF
>TRBV9
ASSPRSSGANVLT
>TRBV10-1
ASSESRSGRETQY
>TRBV5-1
ASSSGHLDEQF
>TRBV4-1
ASSQVPGGATNEKLF
>TRBV18
ASSPYQGGFNIAEAF
>TRBV14
ASSQDSRREQF
>TRBV15
ATSREFRDRRT
>TRBV15
ATSVTRNTEAF
>TRBV7-8
ASSLAGGQVNTEAF
>TRBV5-6
ASSQGLAGLYEQY
>TRBV5-6
ASSLGSGGGMGNQPQH
>TRBV11-2
ASSSGHGEAF
>TRBV6-5
ASKLAGAEQY
>TRBV15
ATSLHSLAGGREQY
>TRBV6-5
AGTGTGANEQF
>TRBV5-1
ASSSDRGPYNEQF
>TRBV10-3
AISESGSGELF
>TRBV5-6
ASSGGWAERNTEAF
>TRBV3-1/TRBV3-2
ASGQGATDTQY
>TRBV4-3
ASSPRGQSETQY
>TRBV7-9
ASSSQGGDADTQY
>TRBV27
ASSLKLQDTQY
>TRBV18
ASSQAGQGAVNEQF
>TRBV6-2/TRBV6-3
ASSPIRTGSDTQY
>TRBV2
ASSENPRLVYNEQF
>TRBV6-2/TRBV6-3
ASSFATSGSYPYEQY
>TRBV4-2
ASSQEPSGSYNEQF
>TRBV5-1
ASSFGSSGRADTQY
>TRBV10-1
ASSDRAGGPYEQY
>TRBV28
ASRSQGANYGYT
>TRBV4-2
ASSLSTSADEQF
>TRBV21-1
ASSKATSGSYEQF
>TRBV3-1/TRBV3-2
ASSQVNRDEKLF
>TRBV4-3
ASSQQMSSKDYEQY
>TRBV2
ASNQGGQPQH
>TRBV19
ASSIQTSGISNEQF
>TRBV24-1
ATSDLLGTSGTLDEQF
>TRBV9
ASSATFGQTYEQY
>TRBV5-1
ASSTGQPYNEQF
>TRBV5-6
ASSLGGTGVDYGYT
>TRBV3-1/TRBV3-2
ASSQGTSGRADETQY
>TRBV11-2
ASSPTVASSGNTIY